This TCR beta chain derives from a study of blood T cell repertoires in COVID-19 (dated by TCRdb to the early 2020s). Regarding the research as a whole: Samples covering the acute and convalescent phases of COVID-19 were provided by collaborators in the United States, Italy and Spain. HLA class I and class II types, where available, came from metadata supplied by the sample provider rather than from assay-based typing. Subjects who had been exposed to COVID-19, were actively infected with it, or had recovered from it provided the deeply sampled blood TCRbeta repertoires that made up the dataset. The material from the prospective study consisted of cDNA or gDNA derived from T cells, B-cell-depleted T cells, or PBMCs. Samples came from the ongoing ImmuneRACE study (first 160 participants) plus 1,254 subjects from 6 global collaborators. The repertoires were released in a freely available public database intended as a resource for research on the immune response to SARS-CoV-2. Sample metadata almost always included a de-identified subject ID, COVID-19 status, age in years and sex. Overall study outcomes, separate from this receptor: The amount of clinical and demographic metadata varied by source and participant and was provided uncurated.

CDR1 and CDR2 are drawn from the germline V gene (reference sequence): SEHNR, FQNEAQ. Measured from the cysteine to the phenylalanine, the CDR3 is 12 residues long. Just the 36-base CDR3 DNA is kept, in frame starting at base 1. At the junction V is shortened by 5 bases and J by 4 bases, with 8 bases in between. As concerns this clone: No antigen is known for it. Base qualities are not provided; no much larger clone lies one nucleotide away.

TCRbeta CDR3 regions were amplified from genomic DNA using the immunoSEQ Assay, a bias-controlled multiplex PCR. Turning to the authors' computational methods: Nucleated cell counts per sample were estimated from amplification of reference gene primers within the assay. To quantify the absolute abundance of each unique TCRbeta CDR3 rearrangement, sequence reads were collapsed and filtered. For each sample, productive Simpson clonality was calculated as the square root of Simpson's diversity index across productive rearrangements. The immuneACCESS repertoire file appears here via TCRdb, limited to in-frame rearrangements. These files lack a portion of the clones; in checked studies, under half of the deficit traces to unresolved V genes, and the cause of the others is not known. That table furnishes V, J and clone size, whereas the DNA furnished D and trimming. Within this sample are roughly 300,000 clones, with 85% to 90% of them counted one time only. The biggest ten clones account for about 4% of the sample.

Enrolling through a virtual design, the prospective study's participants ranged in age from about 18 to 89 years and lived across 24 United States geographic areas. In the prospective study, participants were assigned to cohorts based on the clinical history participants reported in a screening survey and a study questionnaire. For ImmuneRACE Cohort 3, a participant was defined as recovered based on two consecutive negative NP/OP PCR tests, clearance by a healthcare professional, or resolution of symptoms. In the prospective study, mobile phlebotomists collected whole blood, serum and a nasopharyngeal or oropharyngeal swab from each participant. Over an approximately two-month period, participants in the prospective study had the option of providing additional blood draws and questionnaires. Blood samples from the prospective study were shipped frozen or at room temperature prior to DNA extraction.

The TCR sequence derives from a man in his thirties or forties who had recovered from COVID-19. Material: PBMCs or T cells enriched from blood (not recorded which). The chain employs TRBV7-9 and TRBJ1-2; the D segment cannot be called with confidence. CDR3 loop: CASSPSGYGYTF. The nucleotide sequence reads TGTGCCAGCAGCCCCAGCGGCTATGGCTACACCTTC.